Sequencing of this T cell receptor beta chain was carried out in a study of T cell changes during pregnancy in multiple sclerosis. Here immunoSEQ multiplex PCR was the method, and the copy in TCRdb shows in-frame clones only, minus some. The top ten clones hold around 13% of a sample with 15,000 or so clones, roughly 87% of them seen once. V lost 7 bases, J lost 1 base, and 17 bases lay in between. The CDR3 runs 16 residues. The V gene's germline CDR1 is LNHDA and CDR2 SQIVND (reference sequence). This clone was observed a single time. V and J are TRBV19 and TRBJ2-1; D call uncertain. This TCR came from a female donor in good health, enrolled as a control in a pregnancy study. This material consisted of CD8+ T cells from peripheral blood mononuclear cells, taken after pregnancy. CDR3 sequence reads: CASTPAISRSYNEQFF. The DNA for the CDR3 is TGTGCCAGTACGCCCGCGATAAGTCGGTCCTACAATGAGCAGTTCTTC.